This TCR beta chain was observed in a study of blood T cell repertoires in COVID-19. As for the study in general: Material from acute and convalescent COVID-19 was sourced from the United States, Italy and Spain. PBMCs, B-cell-depleted T cells, or T cells provided the cDNA or gDNA that made up the material.

Original data processing: The assay estimated nucleated cells by amplifying reference gene primers. Assay used: immunoSEQ multiplex PCR; TCRdb lists only in-frame clones, some missing. Clone size and V and J calls were adopted from that table, with D and trimming inferred from the DNA. Found here are around 200,000 clones, around 82% of them singletons; the top ten hold 2.5% to 3.5%. The sample was peripheral blood. The sequence came from a man aged 50 to 60 with active or convalescent COVID-19.

DNA for the CDR3: TGTGCCAGCAGTCCCCAGGGCCGTTCCTACGAGCAGTACTTC. Protein: CASSPQGRSYEQYF. The genes are TRBV27 and TRBJ2-7; the D gene is possibly TRBD1 (5 bases). The germline V gene encodes CDR1 MNHEY and CDR2 SMNVEV (reference sequence). This CDR3 has 14 amino acids. With 5 bases removed from V and 1 base from J, the gap between germline ends came to 12 bases.